The clone carrying this T cell receptor beta chain was recorded a few times. Its specificity is unknown. These data belong to a study of cytomegalovirus exposure and HLA in healthy donors. Notes on the study in general: The authors judged a highly shared variant cluster likely a sequencing artifact. A few chains tied to CMV proved CMV antigen-specific in vitro. Earlier analysis looked at TCR beta V segments, and most were productive about 87% or about 30% of the time.

The primer mix had 60 Vbeta and 13 Jbeta primers. Clones were sequenced by immunoSEQ multiplex PCR, and TCRdb holds only the in-frame ones, with some missing. The sample lists approximately 100,000 clones, 70% to 80% seen once, with more than 2% in the top ten. The CDR3 has 15 amino acids. Looked up from germline, CDR1 is LNHNV and CDR2 is YYDKDF (reference sequence). Trimming left V 0 bases short and J 4 bases short, with 12 bases between. This donor's CMV serostatus is unrecorded. The chain couples TRBV15 to TRBJ1-2; D is undetermined. Sequences were obtained from PBMCs. This clonotype was sampled from a human donor in good health. The CDR3 region is CATSRDYHGIYGYTF. The CDR3 DNA reads as TGTGCCACCAGCAGAGATTACCACGGGATCTATGGCTACACCTTC.